A single sample is the source of the 22 T cell receptor beta chains below, sequenced in a study of cytomegalovirus exposure and HLA in healthy donors. With 60 Vbeta and 13 Jbeta primers, the PCR was carried out. The data were produced by immunoSEQ multiplex PCR, yet TCRdb's version contains in-frame clones alone and is incomplete. The sample holds 130,000 or so clones; 60% to 80% are singletons and the top ten take roughly 0.9%. The sequencing sample was made of PBMCs. The receptor source for this set is a woman aged 60 to 75 in good health and CMV-seronegative.

Comments on this clone: An end of the junction does not agree with germline; a read error may underlie this. The V call is TRBV7-9, the J call TRBJ1-6; weak D call: TRBD1 (5 bases). This CDR3 comprises 17 residues. Germline loops: CDR1 SEHNR, CDR2 FQNEAQ (reference sequence). CDR3 in DNA: TGTTCCAGCACCCCATTACAGGACCGCCTGAATAATTCACCCCTCCACTTT. It yields the protein CSSTPLQDRLNNSPLHF.

The chain carries TRBV29-1 and TRBJ1-4; TRBD1 is a possible D gene (5 bases). Germline CDR1 reads SQVTM; CDR2 reads ANQGSEA. The CDR3 has 13 amino acids. Trimming left V 7 bases short and J 5 bases short, with 14 bases between. CDR3 bases: TGCAGCGCAGATACAGGCGACAATGAAAAACTGTTTTTT. This codes for CSADTGDNEKLFF. Together with reference TRBV29-1 and TRBJ1-4, the CDR3 gives the full variable domain: SAVISQKPSRDICQRGTSLTIQCQVDSQVTMMFWYRQQPGQSLTLIATANQGSEATYESGFVIDKFPISRPNLTFSTLTVSNMSPEDSSIYLCSADTGDNEKLFFGSGTQLSVL.

The chain is built from TRBV2 and TRBJ2-7; 12 bases agree with TRBD1. The junction had 13 bases not matched to a gene; V was cut back by 7 bases and J by 6 bases. Germline loops: CDR1 SNHLY, CDR2 FYNNEI. This CDR3 comprises 16 residues. The CDR3 spells CASTPSRDRGQGEQYF. CDR3 DNA: TGTGCCAGCACTCCTTCCCGGGACAGGGGGCAGGGCGAGCAGTACTTC.

The chain has TRBV7-7 and TRBJ2-3; the D is unclear. CDR1 is SSHAT, CDR2 FNYEAQ, per germline (reference sequence). The germline V and J ends were trimmed by 1 base and 2 bases, with 4 bases remaining between them. This CDR3 region has 13 residues. The CDR3 reads CASSLDYTDTQYF. CDR3 DNA: TGTGCCAGCAGCTTAGATTACACAGATACGCAGTATTTT.

This clone was observed a handful of times. The chain uses TRBV5-1 and TRBJ2-1; TRBD2 agrees at 13 bases. V lost 4 bases, J lost 6 bases, and 4 bases stayed unmatched. CDR3 length equals 15 residues. From germline, CDR1 is SGHRS and CDR2 YFSETQ. CDR3 sequence: CASSAWTSGSNEQFF. In nucleotides, the CDR3 is TGCGCCAGCAGCGCGTGGACTAGCGGGAGCAATGAGCAGTTCTTC.

This clone was seen more than once but under ten times. V and J are TRBV7-7 and TRBJ2-5; a weak D match, TRBD2 (6 bases). V was clipped by 5 bases and J by 3 bases, with 7 bases between them. The CDR3 length is 12 residues. The V gene's germline CDR1 is SSHAT and CDR2 FNYEAQ (reference sequence). In nucleotides, the CDR3 is TGTGCCAGCAGCCCGGGGGAAGAGACCCAGTACTTC. Translated, it gives CASSPGEETQYF.

The chain joins TRBV2 to TRBJ2-2; TRBD2 might be the D (6 bases). V was shortened by 6 bases and J by 4 bases, with 12 bases between the two germline ends. This CDR3 is built from 14 residues. Germline loops: CDR1 SNHLY, CDR2 FYNNEI. The CDR3 protein is CASSWGLPTGELFF. Here the CDR3 DNA reads TGTGCCAGCAGCTGGGGACTCCCCACCGGGGAGCTGTTTTTT.

The chain links TRBV10-3 to TRBJ2-5; D might be TRBD2 (6 bases). This CDR3 contains 13 residues. From germline, CDR1 is ENHRY and CDR2 SYGVKD. Trimming took 6 bases from V and 0 from J, leaving 8 bases between them. The CDR3 DNA is TGTGCCATCAGCCGGACTAACCAAGAGACCCAGTACTTC. This gives the protein CAISRTNQETQYF.

The chain recombines TRBV5-5 with TRBJ2-5; D is undetermined. The germline V gene encodes CDR1 SGHKS and CDR2 YYEKEE (reference sequence). V lost 0 bases, J lost 3 bases, and 12 bases lay in between. The CDR3 runs to 15 residues. The CDR3 DNA follows: TGTGCCAGCAGCTTGGTTATGGGCAGGAAAGAGACCCAGTACTTC. It specifies CASSLVMGRKETQYF.

This clone has only one observation. V is TRBV7-8 and J is TRBJ2-5, with 9 bases aligning to TRBD2. With 5 bases clipped from V and 7 bases from J, the junction kept 11 bases outside the gene matches. Germline loops: CDR1 SGHVS, CDR2 FQNEAQ. This CDR3 is built from 15 residues. The CDR3 DNA sequence: TGTGCCAGCAGCCTTAGCGGGAGTAGGATTGGGACCCAGTACTTC. Its protein product is CASSLSGSRIGTQYF.

The chain is built from TRBV7-2 and TRBJ2-1; D possibly corresponds to TRBD1 (5 bases). Germline values: CDR1 SGHTA, CDR2 FQGNSA. The V gene lost 5 bases and the J gene lost 7 bases, with 9 bases spanning the gap. The CDR3 sequence is 12 residues long. The CDR3 coding sequence is TGTGCCAGCAGCCGCGCAGGGAATGAGCAGTTCTTC. It specifies CASSRAGNEQFF. Based on the CDR3 plus reference TRBV7-2 and TRBJ2-1, the full variable domain is GAGVSQSPSNKVTEKGKDVELRCDPISGHTALYWYRQSLGQGLEFLIYFQGNSAPDKSGLPSDRFSAERTGGSVSTLTIQRTQQEDSAVYLCASSRAGNEQFFGPGTRLTVL.

This chain joins TRBV11-2 and TRBJ1-5; 8 bases map to TRBD1. V lost 5 bases and J lost 0; bases outside the gene matches: 6. The germline V gene encodes CDR1 SGHAT and CDR2 FQNNGV. This CDR3 comprises 16 residues. In DNA form, the CDR3 reads TGTGCCAGCAGCAATAACAGGGGGTATAGCAATCAGCCCCAGCATTTT. This sequence encodes CASSNNRGYSNQPQHF.

The genes are TRBV7-8 and TRBJ2-5; 8 nucleotides line up with TRBD1. The J call may be in error: the DNA end matches TRBJ2-7 better. The germline V gene encodes CDR1 SGHVS and CDR2 FQNEAQ. The CDR3 consists of 16 residues. Here the CDR3 reads CASSLEGRGPSYEQYF. The CDR3 nucleotides read TGTGCCAGCAGCTTAGAGGGCAGGGGGCCGAGTTACGAGCAGTACTTC.

The V and J genes are TRBV2 and TRBJ2-1, with 8 bases identical to TRBD2. The CDR3 loop spans 15 amino acids. Germline CDR1 and CDR2: SNHLY and FYNNEI. J lost 9 bases, V lost 6 bases, and 13 bases had no gene match. Here the CDR3 DNA reads TGTGCCAGCAGCCGGAGGGGACTAGTTTTAGGTGAGCAGTTCTTC. Its translation: CASSRRGLVLGEQFF.

This sequence joins TRBV9 and TRBJ2-5, with a weak D call TRBD2 (5 bases). The CDR3 loop spans 15 amino acids. CDR1 is SGDLS, CDR2 YYNGEE, per germline. V was trimmed by 0 bases and J by 5 bases, leaving 14 bases between them. Here the CDR3 reads CASSVEASLRETQYF. CDR3 in DNA: TGTGCCAGCAGCGTAGAGGCTAGCTTGAGGGAGACCCAGTACTTC.

V usage is TRBV7-8 and J usage is TRBJ2-3; the D gene is possibly TRBD2 (6 bases). The CDR3 is 16 amino acids. CDR1 and CDR2 from the germline V gene are SGHVS and FQNEAQ. Trimming took off 2 bases at V and 2 bases at J, with 14 bases between the two ends. CDR3 bases: TGTGCCAGCAGCTTATCCATACTAGCTATCACAGATACGCAGTATTTT. This translates into CASSLSILAITDTQYF.

The CDR3 sequence: CASSLAGEGNEKLFF. In DNA, the CDR3 is TGTGCCAGCAGCTTGGCCGGGGAAGGGAATGAAAAACTGTTTTTT. This chain joins TRBV5-4 and TRBJ1-4; no firm D call. Trimming shortened V by 0 bases and J by 5 bases, and 11 bases separated the two germline ends. CDR3 size: 15 residues. Germline lookup yields CDR1 SGHNT and CDR2 YYREEE (reference sequence).

The genes are TRBV4-1 and TRBJ2-2; TRBD2 aligns across 8 bases. The CDR3 is made up of 17 amino acids. Germline CDR1 is MGHRA and CDR2 is YSYEKL. The V and J ends lost 2 bases and 0 bases, in that order; junction bases with no gene match: 5. DNA of the CDR3: TGCGCCAGCAGCCAACCGGCGGGGGGTTCGAACACCGGGGAGCTGTTTTTT. It specifies CASSQPAGGSNTGELFF.

Written as DNA, the CDR3 is TGTGCCAGCTCACCCGTCAACACAGATTTAAACACCATATATTTT. This sequence encodes CASSPVNTDLNTIYF. The chain carries TRBV18 and TRBJ1-3; D unresolved. The CDR3 runs 15 residues. Germline V CDR1 and CDR2: KGHSH, LQKENI. Deletions cut 3 bases from V and 6 bases from J, with 15 bases between.

Turning to this clone: The junction does not match germline at one end; this may be a read error. V is TRBV6-1 and J is TRBJ1-6, with a possible D match to TRBD1 (6 bases). Per the germline V gene, CDR1 is MNHNS and CDR2 is SASEGT. CDR3 length: 14 residues. The CDR3 here is CAGRGEGGNSPLHF. CDR3 coding DNA: TGTGCCGGCAGGGGAGAGGGAGGAAATTCACCCCTCCACTTT.

This chain links TRBV9 with TRBJ1-6; 9 bases are shared with TRBD1. The V segment lost 4 bases and the J segment 5 bases; nucleotides outside the gene matches: 7. CDR1 and CDR2 (germline): SGDLS, YYNGEE. CDR3 length equals 16 residues. For the CDR3, the DNA is TGTGCCAGCAGCCCCCGTGGACAGGGGAATAATTCACCCCTCCACTTT. As protein: CASSPRGQGNNSPLHF.

The J gene is TRBJ2-3, the V gene TRBV5-6, with 12 bases identical to TRBD2. V gave up 2 bases and J gave up 6 bases; unmatched junction bases: 4. This CDR3 has 15 amino acids. Germline-derived CDR1 and CDR2 are SGHDT and YYEEEE. The CDR3 sequence is CASSFRTSGTDTQYF. CDR3 nucleotide sequence: TGTGCCAGCAGCTTCAGGACTAGCGGGACCGATACGCAGTATTTT.